This passage covers 21 T cell receptor beta chains from one sample sequenced in a study of identical twins (TCRdb year 2016). Libraries came from 5' RACE. TCRdb shows the sequencer as Illumina HiSeq 2000. TCRdb itself trimmed the public reads at Q25 with fastp, ran MiXCR and retained productive beta chains. Rows merge per CDR3 protein into single entries with the most common DNA and genes. For this sample there are more than 200,000 distinct CDR3 sequences; around 10% appear just once. The top ten hold approximately 5.1% of the sample. Sequenced: memory (CD45RO+) T cells sorted from blood. The label giving this sample's cell subset or site can be read as: CD45RO+ enriched T cells. These receptors were collected from a woman aged 18 to 35 in good health.

The chain couples TRBV20-1 to TRBJ1-3; no clear D. The V gene lost 0 bases and the J gene lost 0 bases, with 6 bases spanning the gap. There are 14 residues in the CDR3. Germline lookup yields CDR1 DFQATT and CDR2 SNEGSKA (reference sequence). CDR3 DNA sequence: TGCAGTGCTAGAGATCCAGACTCTGGAAACACCATATATTTT. Its translation: CSARDPDSGNTIYF.

This clonotype was observed a few times. This sequence joins TRBV29-1 and TRBJ2-3, with D perhaps TRBD1 or TRBD2 (5 bases each). V gave up 8 bases and J gave up 6 bases, with 12 bases separating them. Germline CDR1 SQVTM, CDR2 ANQGSEA. The CDR3 covers 11 residues. CDR3 region: CSPSWGDTQYF. DNA of the CDR3: TGCAGCCCATCCTGGGGGGATACGCAGTATTTT.

J is TRBJ1-2 and V is TRBV5-5; D is possibly TRBD1 (6 bases). V was cut by 4 bases and J by 7 bases, with 14 bases left in between. The CDR3 runs to 13 residues. Germline-derived CDR1 and CDR2 are SGHKS and YYEKEE (reference sequence). The CDR3 sequence is CASSLEIGGGYTF. Written as DNA, the CDR3 is TGTGCCAGCAGCCTCGAAATAGGGGGTGGCTACACCTTC.

This clonotype was observed at least ten times. The chain uses TRBV7-2 and TRBJ2-5; 7 bases are shared with TRBD1. The V gene's germline CDR1 is SGHTA and CDR2 FQGNSA. V was pared by 5 bases and J by 4 bases, with 4 bases of the junction left unmatched. This CDR3 comprises 13 residues. CDR3 DNA: TGTGCCAGCAGCAAGACAGGGTTAGAGACCCAGTACTTC. Its protein product is CASSKTGLETQYF.

This clonotype occurred a few times. V usage is TRBV20-1 and J usage is TRBJ2-7; D gene uncertain. Germline V gene lookup returns CDR1 DFQATT and CDR2 SNEGSKA (reference sequence). V gave up 5 bases and J gave up 3 bases, with 8 bases separating them. There are 11 residues in the CDR3. DNA of the CDR3: TGCAGTGCTTCCCCAGGCTACGAGCAGTACTTC. It codes for CSASPGYEQYF.

The table lists this clonotype with a few counts. The V and J genes are TRBV5-8 and TRBJ2-1; 8 bases are shared with TRBD2. The V gene end was trimmed by 5 bases and the J gene end by 4 bases; junction bases not matched to a gene: 14. CDR1 SGHTS and CDR2 YDEGEE come from the germline V gene. CDR3 size: 17 residues. As DNA, the CDR3 is TGTGCCAGCAGTTTCGCCCAAGCGGGGGAGTTGTACAATGAGCAGTTCTTC. Its protein product is CASSFAQAGELYNEQFF.

This clonotype showed up just a few times. This chain connects TRBV10-3 to TRBJ2-3; the D gene is possibly TRBD2 (5 bases). There are 12 residues in the CDR3. V shed 5 bases and J shed 4 bases, with 7 bases lying between them. Germline V CDR1 and CDR2: ENHRY, SYGVKD. The CDR3 DNA reads as TGTGCCATCAGTCAGAGGGCAGATACGCAGTATTTT. This gives the protein CAISQRADTQYF.

This clonotype was picked up a small number of times. The chain is built from TRBV25-1 and TRBJ1-2; D uncertain. The V gene's germline CDR1 is MGHDK and CDR2 SYGVNS. The CDR3 extends over 11 amino acids. The CDR3 sequence is CVTLANYGYTF. CDR3 sequence (DNA): TGTGTCACATTAGCTAACTATGGCTACACCTTC.

The chain combines TRBV10-3 with TRBJ1-1; D uncertain. Looked up from germline, CDR1 is ENHRY and CDR2 is SYGVKD. V shed 0 bases and J shed 1 base, with 9 bases lying between them. The CDR3 contains 15 residues. The CDR3 sequence is CAISESGSENTEAFF. The CDR3 DNA follows: TGTGCCATCAGTGAGTCCGGCAGCGAGAACACTGAAGCTTTCTTT.

The chain joins TRBV7-2 to TRBJ2-7; D is tentatively TRBD1 or TRBD2 (7 bases each). CDR1 SGHTA and CDR2 FQGNSA come from the germline V gene. The ends were cut back, 7 bases at V and 6 bases at J, with 19 bases in the middle. CDR3 length: 14 amino acids. As DNA, the CDR3 is TGTGCCAGCAAGCCGCAGGGGGGGCACTTCGAGCAGTACTTC. Protein product: CASKPQGGHFEQYF.

The chain couples TRBV10-3 to TRBJ2-3; 8 bases are shared with TRBD2. CDR1 ENHRY and CDR2 SYGVKD come from the germline V gene. This CDR3 contains 15 residues. V lost 3 bases to trimming and J lost 1 base; unmatched junction nucleotides: 3. CDR3 DNA: TGTGCCATCAGTGAAGGAGCGGGAGGCACAGATACGCAGTATTTT. Amino acids: CAISEGAGGTDTQYF.

This clonotype was seen a handful of times. V usage is TRBV5-1 and J usage is TRBJ2-2, with D possibly being TRBD2 (7 bases). From germline, CDR1 is SGHRS and CDR2 YFSETQ. This CDR3 has 16 amino acids. Trimming removed 3 bases from V and 0 bases from J, with 12 bases in between. CDR3 in DNA: TGCGCCAGCAGCTCCCCGGGGGGCCCGAACACCGGGGAGCTGTTTTTT. Translation: CASSSPGGPNTGELFF.

This clonotype has more than one count but fewer than ten. The V and J genes are TRBV7-2 and TRBJ2-5; a possible D gene is TRBD1 (6 bases). CDR3 length: 15 residues. The V end lost 4 bases, the J end lost 5 bases, and 17 bases lay between the germline ends. Per germline, CDR1 SGHTA and CDR2 FQGNSA. The CDR3 coding sequence is TGTGCCAGCAGCTCTGGCCTACAGGGATCGGAGACCCAGTACTTC. Protein sequence: CASSSGLQGSETQYF.

This clonotype appeared a few times. This chain uses TRBV7-9 with TRBJ2-5; 8 bases are shared with TRBD2. Germline CDR1 reads SEHNR; CDR2 reads FQNEAQ (reference sequence). This CDR3 is 15 amino acids long. After removal of 5 bases from V and 5 bases from J, the junction contained 10 bases not matched to a gene. CDR3 sequence (DNA): TGTGCCAGCAGCAGGGGAGCGGGGGTCTGGGAGACCCAGTACTTC. Translating it yields CASSRGAGVWETQYF. Full variable domain (remainder filled in from reference TRBV7-9 and TRBJ2-5): DTGVSQNPRHKITKRGQNVTFRCDPISEHNRLYWYRQTLGQGPEFLTYFQNEAQLEKSRLLSDRFSAERPKGSFSTLEIQRTEQGDSAMYLCASSRGAGVWETQYFGPGTRLLVL.

This clonotype was observed at least ten times. The V and J genes are TRBV12-3 or TRBV12-4 and TRBJ1-1; no clear D gene. The CDR3 is made up of 14 amino acids. V was shortened by 3 bases and J by 3 bases, with 11 bases between the two germline ends. The CDR3 nucleotides read TGTGCCAGCAGTTTTGGCAGGAGAGACACTGAAGCTTTCTTT. Translation: CASSFGRRDTEAFF.

This clonotype has more than one count but fewer than ten. The rearrangement joins TRBV5-6 to TRBJ1-2, with 9 bases aligning to TRBD1. This CDR3 has 14 amino acids. Germline assignment: CDR1 SGHDT and CDR2 YYEEEE. The trim removed 9 bases at V and 6 bases at J, leaving 12 bases unmatched. For the CDR3, the DNA is TGTGCCACCATGGACAGGGGACGAGTGGATGGCTACACCTTC. Its translation is CATMDRGRVDGYTF.

This clonotype was seen ten or more times. The chain joins TRBV6-5 to TRBJ2-1, with D possibly being TRBD2 (6 bases). Germline CDR1 and CDR2: MNHEY and SVGAGI. V was trimmed by 6 bases and J by 7 bases, leaving 16 bases between them. The CDR3 loop spans 14 amino acids. For the CDR3, the DNA is TGTGCCAGCAGCGCCACGTGGGGGGTAAATGAGCAGTTCTTC. The encoded protein is CASSATWGVNEQFF.

This sequence joins TRBV4-3 and TRBJ2-2; D is unresolved. Deletions cut 0 bases from V and 7 bases from J, with 9 bases between. CDR1 is LGHNA and CDR2 is YSLEER in the germline V gene. This CDR3 has 14 residues. The CDR3 here is CASSQDIKHGELFF. The CDR3 region has the DNA TGCGCCAGCAGCCAAGATATTAAACACGGGGAGCTGTTTTTT.

This clonotype was observed a handful of times. The gene calls are TRBV7-9 and TRBJ2-3, with TRBD2 as a possible D gene (5 bases). There are 17 residues in the CDR3. Germline values: CDR1 SEHNR, CDR2 FQNEAQ (reference sequence). V dropped 2 bases and J dropped 6 bases, with 21 bases sitting between them. The CDR3 sequence is CASSLMAGSSPWDTQYF. The CDR3 region has the DNA TGTGCCAGCAGCTTAATGGCGGGCTCATCACCCTGGGATACGCAGTATTTT.

This clonotype was counted a few times. This rearrangement joins TRBV2 to TRBJ2-2; D gene ambiguous. V lost 7 bases and J lost 1, with 10 bases in between. The CDR3 loop spans 14 amino acids. Germline CDR1 is SNHLY and CDR2 is FYNNEI. The CDR3 DNA reads TGTGCCAGCATGACGGGTCAGAACACCGGGGAGCTGTTTTTT. It encodes CASMTGQNTGELFF. Drawing the rest from reference TRBV2 and TRBJ2-2, the complete variable domain is EPEVTQTPSHQVTQMGQEVILRCVPISNHLYFYWYRQILGQKVEFLVSFYNNEISEKSEIFDDQFSVERPDGSNFTLKIRSTKLEDSAMYFCASMTGQNTGELFFGEGSRLTVL.

This clonotype turned up a few times. The V gene is TRBV20-1, the J gene TRBJ1-3, with D hard to call. V was shortened by 5 bases and J by 2 bases, with 10 bases between the two germline ends. Per germline, CDR1 DFQATT and CDR2 SNEGSKA (reference sequence). This CDR3 is 13 amino acids long. CDR3 in amino acids: CSAFDAAGNTIYF. The CDR3 region has the DNA TGCAGTGCTTTCGACGCGGCTGGAAACACCATATATTTT.